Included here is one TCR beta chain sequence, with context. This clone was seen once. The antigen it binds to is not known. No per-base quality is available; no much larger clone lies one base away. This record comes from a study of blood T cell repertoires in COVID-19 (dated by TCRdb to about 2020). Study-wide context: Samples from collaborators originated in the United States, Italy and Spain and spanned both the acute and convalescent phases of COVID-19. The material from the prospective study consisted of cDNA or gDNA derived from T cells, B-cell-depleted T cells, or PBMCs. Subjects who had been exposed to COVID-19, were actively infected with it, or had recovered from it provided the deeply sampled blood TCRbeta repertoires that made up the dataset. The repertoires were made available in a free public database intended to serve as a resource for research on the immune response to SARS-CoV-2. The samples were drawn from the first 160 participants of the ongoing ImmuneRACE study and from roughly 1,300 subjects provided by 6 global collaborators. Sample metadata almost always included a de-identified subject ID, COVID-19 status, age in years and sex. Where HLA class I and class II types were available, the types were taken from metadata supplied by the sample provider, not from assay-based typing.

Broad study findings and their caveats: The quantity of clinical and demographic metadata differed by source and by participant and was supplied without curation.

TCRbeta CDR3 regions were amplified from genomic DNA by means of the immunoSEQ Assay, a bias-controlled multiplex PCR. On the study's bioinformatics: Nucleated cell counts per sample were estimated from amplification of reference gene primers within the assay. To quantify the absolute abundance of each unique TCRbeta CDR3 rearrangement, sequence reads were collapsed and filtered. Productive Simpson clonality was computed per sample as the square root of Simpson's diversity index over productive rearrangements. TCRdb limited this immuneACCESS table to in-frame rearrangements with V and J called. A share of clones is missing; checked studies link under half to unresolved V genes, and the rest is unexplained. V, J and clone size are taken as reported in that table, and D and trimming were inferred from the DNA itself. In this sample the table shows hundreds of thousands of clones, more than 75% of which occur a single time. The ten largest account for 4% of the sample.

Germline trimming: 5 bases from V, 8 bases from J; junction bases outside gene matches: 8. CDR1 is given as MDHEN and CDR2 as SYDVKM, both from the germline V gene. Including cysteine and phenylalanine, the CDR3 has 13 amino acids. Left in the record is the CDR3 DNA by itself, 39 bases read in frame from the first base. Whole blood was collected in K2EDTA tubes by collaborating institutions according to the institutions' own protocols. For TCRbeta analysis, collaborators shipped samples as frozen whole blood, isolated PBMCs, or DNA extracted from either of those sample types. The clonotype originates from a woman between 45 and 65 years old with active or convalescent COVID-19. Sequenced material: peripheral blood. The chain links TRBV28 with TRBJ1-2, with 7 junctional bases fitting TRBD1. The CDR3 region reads CASSQGQDPGYTF. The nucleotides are TGTGCCAGCAGTCAAGGACAGGACCCAGGCTACACCTTC.